The clone carrying this TCR beta chain was detected once. Its antigen remains unknown. The junction had 4 bases not matched to a gene; V was cut back by 5 bases and J by 7 bases. The CDR3 covers 15 residues. In germline, CDR1 is SNHLY, CDR2 FYNNEI. These data are taken from a study of breast tumors, draining lymph nodes, adjacent tissues. Overall study findings and caveats: Luminal-like breast cancer showed significantly greater tumor-nontumor repertoire similarity than basal-like breast cancer did. That most tumor T cells come from lymph nodes remained unproven. Data fit most tumor T cells coming from lymph node, expanding in tumor. Compared with lymph nodes, tumors were less diverse; compared with nontumor tissue, more.

Breast cancer patients provided tissue from their axillary draining lymph nodes. TCRdb re-derived calls from the multiplex PCR reads in MiXCR, one entry per CDR3 protein. Of 150,000 to 250,000 distinct CDR3 sequences listed, approximately 31% are singletons. Material for sequencing was axillary lymph node tissue. The receptor's source is a female donor with breast cancer. Some clones in this sample may be carry-over from other donors' samples. The V call is TRBV2, the J call TRBJ1-6; 11 nucleotides line up with TRBD1. The CDR3: CASSQGQGANSPLHF. For the CDR3, the DNA is TGTGCCAGCAGTCAAGGACAGGGGGCGAATTCACCCCTCCACTTT.